This TCR beta chain originates from a study of early T cells in non-severe SARS-CoV-2 infection. The CDR3 runs to 13 residues. Trimming removed 6 bases at V and 6 bases at J, with 16 bases between. Germline CDR1 is SGHDT and CDR2 is YYEEEE. Individual cDNA molecules each received unique molecular identifiers attached to them. TCRdb independently ran MiXCR on the 5' RACE reads; one entry per CDR3 protein. The data hold approximately 29,000 distinct CDR3 sequences, with about 6% observed a single time. This clonotype was found many times. This rearrangement joins TRBV5-6 to TRBJ2-7, with TRBD1 as a possible D gene (6 bases). This specimen was whole blood, taken at baseline. This clonotype was obtained from an adult who was a healthcare worker with PCR-confirmed SARS-CoV-2 infection or an uninfected control (not recorded which). CDR3 region: CASTRGSKGEQYF. The DNA for the CDR3 is TGTGCCAGCACCAGGGGTAGCAAGGGCGAGCAGTACTTC.